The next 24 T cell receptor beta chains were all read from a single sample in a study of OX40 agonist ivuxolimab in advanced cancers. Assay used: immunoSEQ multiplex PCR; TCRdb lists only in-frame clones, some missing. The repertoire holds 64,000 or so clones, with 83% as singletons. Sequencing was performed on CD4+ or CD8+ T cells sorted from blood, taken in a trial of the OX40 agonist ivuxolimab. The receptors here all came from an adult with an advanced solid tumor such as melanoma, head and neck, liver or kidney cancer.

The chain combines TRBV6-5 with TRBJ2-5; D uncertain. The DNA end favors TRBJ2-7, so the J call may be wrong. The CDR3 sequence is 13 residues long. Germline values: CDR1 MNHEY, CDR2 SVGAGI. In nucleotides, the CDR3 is TGTGCCAGCACCACCCCCCCCTCCTACGAGCAGTACTTC. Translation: CASTTPPSYEQYF.

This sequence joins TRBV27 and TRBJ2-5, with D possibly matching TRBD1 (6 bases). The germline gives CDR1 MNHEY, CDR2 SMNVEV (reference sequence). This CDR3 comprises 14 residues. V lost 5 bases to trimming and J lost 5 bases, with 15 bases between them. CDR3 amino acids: CASSLVGGPETQYF. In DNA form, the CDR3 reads TGTGCCAGCAGTCTCGTAGGGGGTCCGGAGACCCAGTACTTC.

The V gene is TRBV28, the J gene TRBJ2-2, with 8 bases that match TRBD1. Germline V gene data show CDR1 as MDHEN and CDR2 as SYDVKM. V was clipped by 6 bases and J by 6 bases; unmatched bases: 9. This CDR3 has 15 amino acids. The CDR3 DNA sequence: TGTGCCAGCAGCCGACAGGGGTCAAACCCCGGGGAGCTGTTTTTT. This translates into CASSRQGSNPGELFF.

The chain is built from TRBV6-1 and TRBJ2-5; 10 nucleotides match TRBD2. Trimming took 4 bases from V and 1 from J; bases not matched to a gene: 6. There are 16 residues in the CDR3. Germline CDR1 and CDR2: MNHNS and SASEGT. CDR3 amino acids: CASSGTTSGVQETQYF. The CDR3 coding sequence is TGTGCCAGCAGTGGGACTACTAGCGGGGTCCAAGAGACCCAGTACTTC.

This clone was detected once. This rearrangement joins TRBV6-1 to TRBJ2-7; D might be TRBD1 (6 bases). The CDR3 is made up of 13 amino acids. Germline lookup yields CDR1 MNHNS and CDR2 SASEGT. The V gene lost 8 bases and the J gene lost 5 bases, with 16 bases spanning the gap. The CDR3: CASGRQGYDEQYF. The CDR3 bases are TGTGCCAGCGGAAGGCAGGGGTACGACGAGCAGTACTTC.

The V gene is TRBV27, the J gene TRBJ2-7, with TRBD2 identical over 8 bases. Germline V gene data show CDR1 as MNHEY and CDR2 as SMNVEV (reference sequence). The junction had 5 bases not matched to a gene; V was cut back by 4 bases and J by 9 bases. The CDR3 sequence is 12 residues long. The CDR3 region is CASSSAGRAQYF. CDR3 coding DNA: TGTGCCAGCAGTTCCGCCGGGAGGGCGCAGTACTTC.

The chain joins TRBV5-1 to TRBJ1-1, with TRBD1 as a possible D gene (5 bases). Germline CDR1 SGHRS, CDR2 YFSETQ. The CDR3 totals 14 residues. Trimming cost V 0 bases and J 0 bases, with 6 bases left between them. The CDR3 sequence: CASSLEGMNTEAFF. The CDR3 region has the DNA TGCGCCAGCAGCTTGGAGGGGATGAACACTGAAGCTTTCTTT. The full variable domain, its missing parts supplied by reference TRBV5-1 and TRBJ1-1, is KAGVTQTPRYLIKTRGQQVTLSCSPISGHRSVSWYQQTPGQGLQFLFEYFSETQRNKGNFPGRFSGRQFSNSRSEMNVSTLELGDSALYLCASSLEGMNTEAFFGQGTRLTVV.

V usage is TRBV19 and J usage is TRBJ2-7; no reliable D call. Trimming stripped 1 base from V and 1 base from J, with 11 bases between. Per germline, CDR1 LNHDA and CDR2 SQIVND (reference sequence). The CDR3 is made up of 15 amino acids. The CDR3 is CASSIGRRNSYEQYF. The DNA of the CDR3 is TGTGCCAGTAGTATAGGAAGGCGGAATTCCTACGAGCAGTACTTC.

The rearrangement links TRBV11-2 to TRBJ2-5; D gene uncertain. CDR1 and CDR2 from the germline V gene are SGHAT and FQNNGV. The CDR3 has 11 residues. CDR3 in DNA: TGTGCTCCGAGGTTGAGTCAGACCCAGTACTTC. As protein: CAPRLSQTQYF.

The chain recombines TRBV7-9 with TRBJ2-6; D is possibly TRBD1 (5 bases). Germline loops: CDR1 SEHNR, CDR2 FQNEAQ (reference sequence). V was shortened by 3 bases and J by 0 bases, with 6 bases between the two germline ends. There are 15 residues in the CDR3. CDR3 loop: CASSFGASGANVLTF. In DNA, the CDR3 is TGTGCCAGCAGCTTTGGGGCCTCTGGGGCCAACGTCCTGACTTTC.

The CDR3 region is CASANGGLQTNEKLFF. The CDR3 DNA sequence: TGCGCCAGCGCAAATGGGGGACTCCAGACTAATGAAAAACTGTTTTTT. This chain links TRBV5-1 with TRBJ1-4; tentative D call: TRBD1 (5 bases). V lost 7 bases to trimming and J lost 2 bases, with 18 bases between them. Germline V gene data show CDR1 as SGHRS and CDR2 as YFSETQ. The CDR3 consists of 16 residues.

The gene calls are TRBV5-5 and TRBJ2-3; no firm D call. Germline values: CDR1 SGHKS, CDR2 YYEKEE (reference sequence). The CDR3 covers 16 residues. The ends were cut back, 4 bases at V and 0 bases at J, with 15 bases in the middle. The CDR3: CASSLNVYGSTDTQYF. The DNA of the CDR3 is TGTGCCAGCAGCCTGAATGTGTACGGTAGCACAGATACGCAGTATTTT.

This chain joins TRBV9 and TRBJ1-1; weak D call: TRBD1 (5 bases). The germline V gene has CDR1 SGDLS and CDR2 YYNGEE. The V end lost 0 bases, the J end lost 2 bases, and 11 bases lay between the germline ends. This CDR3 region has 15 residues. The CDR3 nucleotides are TGTGCCAGCAGCGTAGAGGTGAGGGGAAACACTGAAGCTTTCTTT. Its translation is CASSVEVRGNTEAFF. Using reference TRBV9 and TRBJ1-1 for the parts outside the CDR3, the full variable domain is DSGVTQTPKHLITATGQRVTLRCSPRSGDLSVYWYQQSLDQGLQFLIQYYNGEERAKGNILERFSAQQFPDLHSELNLSSLELGDSALYFCASSVEVRGNTEAFFGQGTRLTVV.

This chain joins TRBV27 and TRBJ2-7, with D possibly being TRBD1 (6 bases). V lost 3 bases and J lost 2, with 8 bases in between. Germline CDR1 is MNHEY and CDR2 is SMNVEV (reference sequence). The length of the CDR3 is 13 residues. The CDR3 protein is CASSFTGTYEQYF. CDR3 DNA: TGTGCCAGCAGTTTTACAGGGACCTACGAGCAGTACTTC.

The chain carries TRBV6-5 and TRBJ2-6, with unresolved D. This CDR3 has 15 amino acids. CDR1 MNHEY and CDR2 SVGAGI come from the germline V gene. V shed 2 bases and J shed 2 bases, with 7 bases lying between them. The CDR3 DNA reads TGTGCCAGCAGTTACGTCAGTGCTGGGGCCAACGTCCTGACTTTC. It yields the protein CASSYVSAGANVLTF.

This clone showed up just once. CDR3: CASSQDPTIAVSYEQYF. CDR3 bases: TGCGCCAGCAGCCAAGATCCCACGATTGCAGTCTCCTACGAGCAGTACTTC. The V call is TRBV4-1, the J call TRBJ2-7; D call uncertain. This CDR3 is 17 amino acids long. The V gene's germline CDR1 is MGHRA and CDR2 YSYEKL. The V end lost 0 bases, the J end lost 0 bases, and 15 bases lay between the germline ends.

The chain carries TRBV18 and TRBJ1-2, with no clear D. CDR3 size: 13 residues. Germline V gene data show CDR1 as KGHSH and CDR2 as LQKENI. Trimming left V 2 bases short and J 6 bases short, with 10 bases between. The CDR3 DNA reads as TGTGCCAGCTCACCAGACGCTGACCATGGCTACACCTTC. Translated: CASSPDADHGYTF.

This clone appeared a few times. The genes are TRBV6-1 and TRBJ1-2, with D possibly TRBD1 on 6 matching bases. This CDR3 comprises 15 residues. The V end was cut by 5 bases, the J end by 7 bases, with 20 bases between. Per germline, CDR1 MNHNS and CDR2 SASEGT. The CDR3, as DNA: TGTGCCAGCAGTCGTAAGTCACAGGGTGTTCCTGGCTACACCTTC. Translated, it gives CASSRKSQGVPGYTF.

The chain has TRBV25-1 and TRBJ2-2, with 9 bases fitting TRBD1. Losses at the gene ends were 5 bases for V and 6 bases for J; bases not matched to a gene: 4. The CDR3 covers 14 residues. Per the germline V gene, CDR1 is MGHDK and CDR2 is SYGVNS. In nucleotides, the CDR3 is TGTGCCAGCAGTAGGACAGGGGCGGCCGGGGAGCTGTTTTTT. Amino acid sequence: CASSRTGAAGELFF. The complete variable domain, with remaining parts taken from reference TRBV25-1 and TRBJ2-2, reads EADIYQTPRYLVIGTGKKITLECSQTMGHDKMYWYQQDPGMELHLIHYSYGVNSTEKGDLSSESTVSRIRTEHFPLTLESARPSHTSQYLCASSRTGAAGELFFGEGSRLTVL.

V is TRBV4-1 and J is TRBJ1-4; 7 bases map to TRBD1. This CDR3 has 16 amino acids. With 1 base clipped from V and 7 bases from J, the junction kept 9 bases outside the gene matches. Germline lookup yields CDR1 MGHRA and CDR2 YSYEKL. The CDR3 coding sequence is TGCGCCAGCAGCCAAGGCAGGGGGACAATAAGTGAAAAACTGTTTTTT. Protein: CASSQGRGTISEKLFF.

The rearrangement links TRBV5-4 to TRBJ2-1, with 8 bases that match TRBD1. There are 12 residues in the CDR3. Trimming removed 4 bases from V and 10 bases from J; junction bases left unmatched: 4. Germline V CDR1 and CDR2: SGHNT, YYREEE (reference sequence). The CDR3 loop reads CASSDRDREQFF. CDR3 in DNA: TGTGCCAGCAGCGATCGGGACAGGGAGCAGTTCTTC.

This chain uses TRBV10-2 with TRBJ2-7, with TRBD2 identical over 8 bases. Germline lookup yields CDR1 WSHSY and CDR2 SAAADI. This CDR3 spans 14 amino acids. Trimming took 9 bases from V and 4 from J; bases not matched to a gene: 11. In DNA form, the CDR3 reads TGCGCCAGTCTCAGCGGGGGAGGCTTGTACGAGCAGTACTTC. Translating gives CASLSGGGLYEQYF.

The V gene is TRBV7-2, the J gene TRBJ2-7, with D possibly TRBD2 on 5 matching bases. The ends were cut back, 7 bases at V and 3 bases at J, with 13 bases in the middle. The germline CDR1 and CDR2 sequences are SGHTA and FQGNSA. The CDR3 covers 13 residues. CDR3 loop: CASTRPAGYEQYF. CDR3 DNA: TGTGCCAGCACCCGTCCGGCGGGCTACGAGCAGTACTTC.

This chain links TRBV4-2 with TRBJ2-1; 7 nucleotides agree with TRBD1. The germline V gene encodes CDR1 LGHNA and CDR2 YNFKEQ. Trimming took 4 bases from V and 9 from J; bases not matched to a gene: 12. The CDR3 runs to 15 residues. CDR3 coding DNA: TGTGCCAGCAGCCCCCGGGACAGCCTTACAAGTGAGCAGTTCTTC. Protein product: CASSPRDSLTSEQFF.